The 21 T cell receptor beta chains reported below all come from one sample, sequenced in a study of T cells in Graves' hyperthyroidism and ophthalmopathy. The TCR beta CDR3 regions underwent amplification using RNA transcripts as the source. The HTBI set primed first-round TCR CDR3 RT-PCR. Using its own MiXCR run on the multiplex PCR reads, TCRdb lists one record per CDR3 protein. Of around 420,000 distinct CDR3 sequences in the sample, roughly an eighth were seen once. Sequencing input: blood. These receptors all stem from a woman younger than 35 with Graves' hyperthyroidism.

Many counts were recorded for this clonotype. The rearrangement joins TRBV28 to TRBJ1-5; D not certain. The germline V and J ends were trimmed by 6 bases and 3 bases, with 12 bases remaining between them. This CDR3 is built from 14 residues. CDR1 is MDHEN and CDR2 is SYDVKM in the germline V gene. The CDR3 sequence: CASRQPGNNQPQHF. In DNA form, the CDR3 reads TGTGCCAGCAGACAACCGGGAAACAATCAGCCCCAGCATTTT.

This sequence joins TRBV13 and TRBJ2-1, with 13 bases identical to TRBD2. Germline lookup yields CDR1 PRHDT and CDR2 FYEKMQ (reference sequence). The ends lost 5 bases at V and 9 bases at J; junction bases unmatched: 4. CDR3 length: 14 amino acids. The CDR3: CASSGLAGEIEQFF. CDR3 coding DNA: TGTGCCAGCAGCGGACTAGCGGGAGAGATTGAGCAGTTCTTC.

This clonotype was counted ten times or more. This rearrangement joins TRBV10-3 to TRBJ1-2, with a tentative D call TRBD1 (5 bases). Per the germline V gene, CDR1 is ENHRY and CDR2 is SYGVKD. This CDR3 is 15 amino acids long. With 6 bases removed from V and 3 bases from J, the gap between germline ends came to 17 bases. CDR3 sequence reads: CAIRREAGTDYGYTF. In nucleotides, the CDR3 is TGTGCCATCAGGCGCGAAGCAGGGACGGACTATGGCTACACCTTC.

This clonotype was detected many times. CDR3 residues: CASTRGTGGSYEQYF. The CDR3 nucleotides read TGTGCCAGCACCCGCGGGACAGGGGGATCATACGAGCAGTACTTC. J is TRBJ2-7 and V is TRBV6-1; 11 bases map to TRBD1. With 7 bases clipped from V and 4 bases from J, the junction kept 9 bases outside the gene matches. Looked up from germline, CDR1 is MNHNS and CDR2 is SASEGT. This CDR3 contains 15 residues.

CDR3 sequence reads: CASISENIQYF. DNA of the CDR3: TGTGCCAGTATAAGCGAAAACATTCAGTACTTC. This chain connects TRBV9 to TRBJ2-4; no definite D call. The CDR3 has 11 amino acids. Trimming pared 8 bases from V and 5 bases from J, leaving 8 bases between. Germline-derived CDR1 and CDR2 are SGDLS and YYNGEE.

There are many counts of this clonotype. The V call is TRBV5-6, the J call TRBJ1-5; D gene uncertain. CDR3 length: 16 amino acids. Trimming removed 1 base at V and 2 bases at J, with 13 bases between. Germline loops: CDR1 SGHDT, CDR2 YYEEEE. The CDR3 DNA reads TGTGCCAGCAGCTTGCGGGCAGGTTTGGGCAATCAGCCCCAGCATTTT. Amino acids: CASSLRAGLGNQPQHF. Full variable domain (remainder filled in from reference TRBV5-6 and TRBJ1-5): DAGVTQSPTHLIKTRGQQVTLRCSPKSGHDTVSWYQQALGQGPQFIFQYYEEEERQRGNFPDRFSGHQFPNYSSELNVNALLLGDSALYLCASSLRAGLGNQPQHFGDGTRLSIL.

V usage is TRBV20-1 and J usage is TRBJ2-3; TRBD1 matches at 10 bases. The length of the CDR3 is 14 residues. Germline V gives CDR1 DFQATT, CDR2 SNEGSKA (reference sequence). J lost 3 bases, V lost 3 bases, and 3 bases had no gene match. For the CDR3, the DNA is TGCAGTGCTAGCCGGGACAGGGGAACAGATACGCAGTATTTT. It yields the protein CSASRDRGTDTQYF.

This clonotype was found many times. The chain is built from TRBV11-3 and TRBJ2-1, with TRBD2 matching 13 bases. The CDR3 has 15 amino acids. Germline V gene sequence: CDR1 SGHNT, CDR2 YENEEA. Trimming removed 4 bases from V and 8 bases from J; junction bases left unmatched: 5. The CDR3 protein is CASSSGLAGRDEQFF. CDR3 DNA sequence: TGTGCCAGCAGCTCGGGACTAGCGGGAAGGGATGAGCAGTTCTTC.

Ten or more counts support this clonotype. The gene calls are TRBV6-2 or TRBV6-3 and TRBJ2-7; 12 bases are shared with TRBD1. J was trimmed by 5 bases and V by 5 bases; bases with no gene match: 7. Germline CDR1 reads MNHEY; CDR2 reads SVGEGT. The CDR3 is 15 amino acids. This CDR3 is CASSRPGQGAHEQYF. The CDR3 coding sequence is TGTGCCAGCAGTCGTCCGGGACAGGGGGCTCACGAGCAGTACTTC.

This chain connects TRBV30 to TRBJ2-7; 13 bases are a match to TRBD2. J lost 2 bases, V lost 2 bases, and 15 bases had no gene match. Germline values: CDR1 GTSNPN, CDR2 SVGIG (reference sequence). CDR3 length equals 19 residues. CDR3 in amino acids: CAWSLRRGLAGDPPYEQYF. In nucleotides, the CDR3 is TGTGCCTGGAGTCTTCGACGCGGACTAGCGGGAGACCCCCCCTACGAGCAGTACTTC.

This clonotype was detected a few times. The junction differs from germline at one of its ends, possibly a read error. This sequence joins TRBV2 and TRBJ2-2, with 13 bases aligning to TRBD2. Germline CDR1 SNHLY, CDR2 FYNNEI. The CDR3 is made up of 16 amino acids. CDR3 in amino acids: CASLGLAGVETGGLFF. The CDR3 region has the DNA TGTGCCAGCCTCGGACTAGCGGGAGTCGAGACCGGGGGGCTGTTTTTT.

V and J are TRBV7-6 and TRBJ2-7, with 8 bases fitting TRBD2. V shed 2 bases, J shed 7 bases, and the junction held 7 bases outside the gene matches. The CDR3 is 14 residues long. Germline lookup yields CDR1 SGHVS and CDR2 FNYEAQ. CDR3 sequence: CASSLTSGGWEQYF. Here the CDR3 DNA reads TGTGCCAGCAGCTTAACTAGCGGCGGTTGGGAGCAGTACTTC.

This clonotype came up many times. This chain joins TRBV18 and TRBJ1-2; D is unresolved. The germline CDR1 and CDR2 sequences are KGHSH and LQKENI. V was shortened by 2 bases and J by 8 bases, with 3 bases between the two germline ends. The CDR3 length is 10 residues. This chain's CDR3 is CASSPSGYTF. In nucleotides, the CDR3 is TGTGCCAGCTCACCAAGCGGCTACACCTTC.

This clonotype was seen ten or more times. The V and J genes are TRBV18 and TRBJ2-7; D remains ambiguous. The CDR3 has 13 amino acids. Germline CDR1 KGHSH, CDR2 LQKENI. V dropped 3 bases and J dropped 3 bases, with 9 bases sitting between them. The DNA of the CDR3 is TGTGCCAGCTCACCCGGGTGGGACTACGAGCAGTACTTC. Translation gives CASSPGWDYEQYF.

The chain is built from TRBV6-1 and TRBJ1-2; 7 bases map to TRBD1. V trimming: 6 bases; J trimming: 2 bases; junction bases outside the gene matches: 9. This CDR3 has 15 amino acids. Looked up from germline, CDR1 is MNHNS and CDR2 is SASEGT. The CDR3 sequence is CASSQVSGGNYGYTF. DNA of the CDR3: TGTGCCAGCAGCCAAGTTTCAGGGGGAAACTATGGCTACACCTTC.

This chain joins TRBV19 and TRBJ2-7; either TRBD1 or TRBD2 may supply D (5 bases each). Germline CDR1 and CDR2: LNHDA and SQIVND (reference sequence). CDR3 length: 14 amino acids. The V end was cut by 3 bases, the J end by 3 bases, with 12 bases between. CDR3 DNA: TGTGCCAGTAGTATCTGGGACGAGAGCTACGAGCAGTACTTC. This encodes CASSIWDESYEQYF.

Many counts were recorded for this clonotype. The CDR3 DNA is TGCGCCAGCAGCGGAGGACAGGAGCGGGGCTACACCTTC. This encodes CASSGGQERGYTF. The chain is built from TRBV5-1 and TRBJ1-2; 7 nucleotides line up with TRBD1. CDR1 is SGHRS, CDR2 YFSETQ, per germline. This CDR3 is built from 13 residues. V was pared by 4 bases and J by 8 bases, with 8 bases of the junction left unmatched. Supplemented by reference TRBV5-1 and TRBJ1-2, the full variable domain reads KAGVTQTPRYLIKTRGQQVTLSCSPISGHRSVSWYQQTPGQGLQFLFEYFSETQRNKGNFPGRFSGRQFSNSRSEMNVSTLELGDSALYLCASSGGQERGYTFGSGTRLTVV.

This clonotype showed up many times. The germline gene is not matched at one end of the junction; a read error may be the cause. This chain uses TRBV7-7 with TRBJ2-1; a possible D gene is TRBD2 (6 bases). The length of the CDR3 is 14 residues. The germline gives CDR1 SSHAT, CDR2 FNYEAQ (reference sequence). In DNA, the CDR3 is TGTGCTAGCAGCCCCTTTATGGGAGGACTTGAGCAGTTCTTC. Encoded protein: CASSPFMGGLEQFF. The entire variable domain, with the rest obtained from reference TRBV7-7 and TRBJ2-1, is as follows: GAGVSQSPRYKVTKRGQDVTLRCDPISSHATLYWYQQALGQGPEFLTYFNYEAQPDKSGLPSDRFSAERPEGSISTLTIQRTEQRDSAMYRCASSPFMGGLEQFFGPGTRLTVL.

V gene TRBV30 combines with J gene TRBJ2-5; 11 bases align to TRBD2. V lost 8 bases to trimming and J lost 4 bases; unmatched junction nucleotides: 15. This CDR3 region has 16 residues. Germline loops: CDR1 GTSNPN, CDR2 SVGIG (reference sequence). The CDR3 bases are TGTGCCAGTAGACAAACTAGCGGGGGAGGGGGAGAGACCCAGTACTTC. This translates into CASRQTSGGGGETQYF.

This clonotype has just a few counts. V and J are TRBV11-2 and TRBJ2-6, with D hard to call. V was clipped by 2 bases and J by 1 base, with 12 bases between them. CDR3 length: 17 residues. CDR1 and CDR2 from the germline V gene are SGHAT and FQNNGV. The DNA for the CDR3 is TGTGCCAGCAGCTTATTAACGGCGCTGTCTGGGGCCAACGTCCTGACTTTC. It specifies CASSLLTALSGANVLTF.

This sequence joins TRBV10-2 and TRBJ2-4; 7 bases agree with TRBD1. CDR3 length: 13 residues. The junction had 2 bases not matched to a gene; V was cut back by 6 bases and J by 3 bases. Germline lookup yields CDR1 WSHSY and CDR2 SAAADI. CDR3 nucleotide sequence: TGCGCCAGCAGACACAGGGGCAAAAACATTCAGTACTTC. Translation: CASRHRGKNIQYF.